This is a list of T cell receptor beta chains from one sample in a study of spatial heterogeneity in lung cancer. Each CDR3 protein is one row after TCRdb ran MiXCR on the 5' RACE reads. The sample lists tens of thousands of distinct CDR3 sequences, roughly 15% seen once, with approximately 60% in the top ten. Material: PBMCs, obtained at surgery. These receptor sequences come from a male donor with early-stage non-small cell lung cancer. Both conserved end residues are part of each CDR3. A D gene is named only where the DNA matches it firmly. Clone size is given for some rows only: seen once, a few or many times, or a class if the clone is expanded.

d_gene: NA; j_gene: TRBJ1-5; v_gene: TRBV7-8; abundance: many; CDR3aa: CASSVNSNQPQHF; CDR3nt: TGTGCCAGCAGTGTAAATAGCAATCAGCCCCAGCATTTT
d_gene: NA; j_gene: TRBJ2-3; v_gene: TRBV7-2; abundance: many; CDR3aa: CASSFSSGTDTQYF; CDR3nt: TGTGCCAGCAGCTTTTCTAGCGGCACAGATACGCAGTATTTT
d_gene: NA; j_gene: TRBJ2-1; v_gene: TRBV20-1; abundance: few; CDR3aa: CSAHNYNEQFF; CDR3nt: TGCAGTGCGCATAATTACAATGAGCAGTTCTTC
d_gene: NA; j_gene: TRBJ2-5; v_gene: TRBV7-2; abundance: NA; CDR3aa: CASSRWAGQETQYF; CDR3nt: TGTGCCAGCAGCCGCTGGGCGGGGCAAGAGACCCAGTACTTC
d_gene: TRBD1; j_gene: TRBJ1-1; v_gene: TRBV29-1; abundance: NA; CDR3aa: CSAGRGKRNTEAFF; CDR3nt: TGCAGTGCTGGCAGGGGGAAGAGGAACACTGAAGCTTTCTTT
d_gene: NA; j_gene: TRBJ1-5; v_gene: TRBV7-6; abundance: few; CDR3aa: CASSLYSHSNQPQHF; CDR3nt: TGTGCCAGCAGCTTGTACAGCCATAGCAATCAGCCCCAGCATTTT
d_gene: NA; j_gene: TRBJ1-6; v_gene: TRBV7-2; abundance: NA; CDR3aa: CASSSNPGEGKPFHF; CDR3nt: TGTGCCAGCAGCTCTAACCCTGGGGAGGGGAAACCCTTCCACTTT
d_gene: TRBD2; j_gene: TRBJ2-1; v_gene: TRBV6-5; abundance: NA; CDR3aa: CASSSSPLAGTYNEQFF; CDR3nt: TGTGCCAGCAGTTCCTCCCCACTAGCGGGCACCTACAATGAGCAGTTCTTC
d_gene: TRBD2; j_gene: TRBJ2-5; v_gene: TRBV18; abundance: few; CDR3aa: CASSLLAGTQETQYF; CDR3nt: TGTGCCAGCTCACTACTAGCGGGGACCCAAGAGACCCAGTACTTC
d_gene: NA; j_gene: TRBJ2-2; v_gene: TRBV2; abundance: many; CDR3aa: CASSLEAGELFF; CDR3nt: TGTGCCAGCAGTCTGGAGGCCGGGGAGCTGTTTTTT
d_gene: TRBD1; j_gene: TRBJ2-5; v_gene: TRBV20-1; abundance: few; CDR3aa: CSARVNTGGGETQYF; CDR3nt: TGCAGTGCTAGAGTAAATACAGGGGGCGGAGAGACCCAGTACTTC
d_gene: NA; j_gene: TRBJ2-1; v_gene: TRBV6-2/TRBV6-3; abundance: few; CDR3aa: CASTIGGRRYNEQFF; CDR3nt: TGTGCCAGCACCATAGGAGGGAGGAGATACAATGAGCAGTTCTTC
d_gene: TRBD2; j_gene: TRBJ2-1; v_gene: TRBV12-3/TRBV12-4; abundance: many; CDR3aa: CASNPSGNSYNEQFF; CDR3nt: TGTGCCAGCAACCCTAGCGGAAACTCCTACAATGAGCAGTTCTTC
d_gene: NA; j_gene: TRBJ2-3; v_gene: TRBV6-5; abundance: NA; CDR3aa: CASSYSKTDTQYF; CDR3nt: TGTGCCAGCAGTTACTCTAAGACAGATACGCAGTATTTT
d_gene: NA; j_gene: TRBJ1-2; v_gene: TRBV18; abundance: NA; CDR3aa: CASSPMPESYTF; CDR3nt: TGTGCCAGCTCACCAATGCCAGAGTCATACACCTTC
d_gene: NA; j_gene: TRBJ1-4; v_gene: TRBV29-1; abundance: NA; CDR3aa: CSVMEQADEKLFF; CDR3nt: TGCAGCGTTATGGAACAGGCGGATGAAAAACTGTTTTTT
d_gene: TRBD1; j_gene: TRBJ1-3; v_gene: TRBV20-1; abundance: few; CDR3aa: CSARQGASGNTIYF; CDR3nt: TGCAGTGCCCGTCAGGGGGCCTCTGGAAACACCATATATTTT
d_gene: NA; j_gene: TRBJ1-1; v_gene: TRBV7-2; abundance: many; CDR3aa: CASRVQRNTEAFF; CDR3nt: TGTGCCAGCAGGGTTCAGAGGAACACTGAAGCTTTCTTT
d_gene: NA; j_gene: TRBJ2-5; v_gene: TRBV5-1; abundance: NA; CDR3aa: CASSLETGEGTQYF; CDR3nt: TGCGCCAGCAGCTTGGAGACAGGGGAGGGGACCCAGTACTTC
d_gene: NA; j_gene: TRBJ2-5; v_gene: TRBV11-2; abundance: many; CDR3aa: CASSLDWVQETQYF; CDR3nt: TGTGCCAGCAGCTTAGATTGGGTCCAAGAGACCCAGTACTTC
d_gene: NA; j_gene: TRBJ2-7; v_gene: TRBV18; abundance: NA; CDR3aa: CASSPQGGHANYEQYF; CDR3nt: TGTGCCAGCTCACCACAAGGAGGACATGCGAACTACGAGCAGTACTTC
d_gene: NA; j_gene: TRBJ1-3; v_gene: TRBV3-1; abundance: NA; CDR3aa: CASRADIGSGNTIYF; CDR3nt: TGTGCCAGCAGGGCGGACATCGGCTCTGGAAACACCATATATTTT